The present TCR beta chain was sequenced within a study of immune cell composition in non-small cell lung cancer. The study, taken as a whole, reports: Tumour TCR-beta clonality showed no significant link to smoking pack-years. Lung squamous cell carcinoma tumours had significantly higher top 10 clone scores and productive clonality than lung adenocarcinoma. It was not proven that tumour-reactive clones equal dominant tumour-associated clones.

Template was genomic DNA from frozen, unsorted single-cell suspensions. For this clone: The antigen is unknown.

Assay: immunoSEQ multiplex PCR; the TCRdb copy retains only in-frame clones and omits some. The sample shows about 5,100 clones, 80% to 90% of them seen only once. V lost 8 bases and J lost 1; bases outside the gene matches: 12. The CDR3 has 17 residues. The germline V gene encodes CDR1 SNHLY and CDR2 FYNNEI. This TCR was sampled from a human donor with non-small cell lung cancer. The V gene is TRBV2, the J gene TRBJ2-7, with 12 bases identical to TRBD2. The source material was lung tumor tissue. The CDR3 loop reads CASGLRTSGIRSYEQYF. CDR3 nucleotide sequence: TGTGCCAGCGGCTTACGGACTAGCGGGATTCGATCCTACGAGCAGTACTTC. The full variable domain, completed using reference TRBV2 and TRBJ2-7, is EPEVTQTPSHQVTQMGQEVILRCVPISNHLYFYWYRQILGQKVEFLVSFYNNEISEKSEIFDDQFSVERPDGSNFTLKIRSTKLEDSAMYFCASGLRTSGIRSYEQYFGPGTRLTVT.